This record concerns one T cell receptor (beta chain) sequence. These data are taken from a study of blood T cell repertoires in COVID-19. Study in general: The United States, Italy and Spain were the sources of the acute and convalescent COVID-19 samples. The analysed material was cDNA or gDNA that came from T cells, B-cell-depleted T cells, or PBMCs.

The CDR3 extends over 14 amino acids. The V gene's germline CDR1 is KGHSH and CDR2 LQKENI. V was clipped by 3 bases and J by 7 bases; unmatched bases: 5. The authors' processing: Nucleated cell number was recorded as an estimate derived from reference gene primer amplification. Produced via immunoSEQ multiplex PCR; TCRdb's table is partial and in-frame only. V and J calls and clone size are given by that table; D and trimming were obtained from the DNA. The sample has a few hundred thousand clones; roughly 87% are singletons. Two negative PCRs, clearance, or symptom resolution had been documented for recovered Cohort 3 donors.

The clonotype comes from a woman between 35 and 50 years old who had recovered from COVID-19. The sequenced material came from PBMCs or T cells enriched from blood (not recorded which). The chain couples TRBV18 to TRBJ2-4; TRBD1 agrees at 8 bases. The CDR3 sequence is CASSPRTGINIQYF. CDR3 sequence (DNA): TGTGCCAGCTCACCGAGGACAGGGATCAACATTCAGTACTTC.